These 23 T cell receptor beta chains share one sample of origin, sequenced in a study of shared clonotypes between healthy human individuals. Method: immunoSEQ multiplex PCR; TCRdb's copy keeps in-frame clones and lacks some. The data show 450,000 to 500,000 clones, with roughly 80% seen just once and approximately 11% held by the top ten. Sequenced input: PBMCs. Every receptor here comes from a woman in her forties in good health. Some clones in this sample may be carry-over from other donors' samples.

In regard to this clone: It may be a read error: a sequence one base away is much more abundant. CDR3 sequence (DNA): TGTGCCAGCAGTCTAGGGGGGGGCCGCCTAGCCAAAAACATTCAGTACTTC. Translated: CASSLGGGRLAKNIQYF. The chain links TRBV28 to TRBJ2-4; D is possibly TRBD2 (7 bases). V lost 5 bases to trimming and J lost 0 bases, with 17 bases between them. The CDR3 sequence is 17 residues long. CDR1 is MDHEN, CDR2 SYDVKM, per germline. Full variable domain (outside the CDR3, taken from reference TRBV28 and TRBJ2-4): DVKVTQSSRYLVKRTGEKVFLECVQDMDHENMFWYRQDPGLGLRLIYFSYDVKMKEKGDIPEGYSVSREKKERFSLILESASTNQTSMYLCASSLGGGRLAKNIQYFGAGTRLSVL.

This chain links TRBV11-2 with TRBJ1-2; TRBD1 aligns across 11 bases. The germline CDR1 and CDR2 sequences are SGHAT and FQNNGV. J gave up 5 bases and V 5 bases, and 10 bases lay outside the gene matches. The CDR3 has 16 residues. CDR3 coding DNA: TGTGCCAGCAGCCATCACCGGGACAGGGGGTCGTATGGCTACACCTTC. This translates into CASSHHRDRGSYGYTF.

The rearrangement joins TRBV19 to TRBJ2-4; TRBD1 matches at 8 bases. This CDR3 contains 15 residues. V shed 5 bases and J 3 bases; nucleotides not matched to a gene: 6. The germline gives CDR1 LNHDA, CDR2 SQIVND (reference sequence). The CDR3 region has the DNA TGTGCCAGTAGTTCCATCACAGGGGGCAAAAACATTCAGTACTTC. This encodes CASSSITGGKNIQYF.

The CDR3 loop is CASSTRLAPGELFF. The CDR3 DNA reads as TGTGCCAGTAGTACCAGACTAGCCCCCGGGGAGCTGTTTTTT. The chain joins TRBV19 to TRBJ2-2, with 7 bases identical to TRBD2. Germline trimming cut 4 bases from V and 6 bases from J; bases unmatched to any gene: 5. CDR1 and CDR2 (germline): LNHDA, SQIVND (reference sequence). The CDR3 sequence is 14 residues long. Supplemented by reference TRBV19 and TRBJ2-2, the full variable domain reads DGGITQSPKYLFRKEGQNVTLSCEQNLNHDAMYWYRQDPGQGLRLIYYSQIVNDFQKGDIAEGYSVSREKKESFPLTVTSAQKNPTAFYLCASSTRLAPGELFFGEGSRLTVL.

Turning to this clone: A far larger clone differs by one base, so this is likely a read error. This chain connects TRBV5-4 to TRBJ2-1; D possibly uses TRBD1 or TRBD2 (7 bases each). CDR3 length equals 13 residues. Germline lookup yields CDR1 SGHNT and CDR2 YYREEE (reference sequence). V was trimmed by 7 bases and J by 9 bases, leaving 17 bases between them. CDR3 region: CASGLSGTAEQFF. As DNA, the CDR3 is TGTGCCAGCGGCCTGAGCGGGACAGCTGAGCAGTTCTTC.

Concerning this clone: Other DNA sequences from this sample encode an identical CDR3 as well. The chain uses TRBV10-1 and TRBJ2-3, with D tentatively TRBD1 (5 bases). CDR1 is WNHNN, CDR2 SYGVQD, per germline (reference sequence). Deletions cut 0 bases from V and 1 base from J, with 5 bases between. The CDR3 contains 14 residues. CDR3 sequence reads: CASSESTGTDTQYF. The CDR3 coding sequence is TGCGCCAGCAGTGAGTCGACAGGCACAGATACGCAGTATTTT.

This chain joins TRBV4-1 and TRBJ2-7; TRBD1 matches 10 bases. This CDR3 is built from 15 residues. The V gene end was trimmed by 4 bases and the J gene end by 2 bases; junction bases not matched to a gene: 5. CDR1 and CDR2 (germline): MGHRA, YSYEKL. CDR3 residues: CASSPGQGGTYEQYF. The CDR3, as DNA: TGCGCCAGCAGCCCCGGACAGGGGGGAACCTACGAGCAGTACTTC.

V is TRBV5-6 and J is TRBJ2-5; the match to TRBD1 covers 9 bases. J gave up 5 bases and V 3 bases, and 5 bases lay outside the gene matches. The CDR3 contains 14 residues. Looked up from germline, CDR1 is SGHDT and CDR2 is YYEEEE. The CDR3 loop reads CASSSNRGLETQYF. The CDR3 coding sequence is TGTGCCAGCAGCTCCAACAGGGGGCTGGAGACCCAGTACTTC.

This clone was seen a few times. A far larger clone is only one base removed, so a read error is likely. This specimen includes other DNA sequences encoding the same CDR3. This rearrangement joins TRBV6-1 to TRBJ2-7, with a tentative D call TRBD2 (7 bases). Germline CDR1 and CDR2: MNHNS and SASEGT. This CDR3 comprises 13 residues. The CDR3 DNA follows: TGTGCTAGCATCTCTGAGGGAGGGGGCGAGCAGTACTTC. Protein product: CASISEGGGEQYF.

In its sample, this clone was seen many times. Other DNA sequences in this sample translate to the same CDR3. The rearrangement links TRBV29-1 to TRBJ2-7; D may correspond to TRBD1 or TRBD2 (5 bases each). Deletions cut 5 bases from V and 6 bases from J, with 17 bases between. The CDR3 contains 13 residues. Looked up from germline, CDR1 is SQVTM and CDR2 is ANQGSEA. CDR3 in DNA: TGCAGCGTTCTGATGCAGGGTGCGGGCGAGCAGTACTTC. Its protein product is CSVLMQGAGEQYF.

Comments on this clone: With a far larger clone one base away, a read error is the likely cause. Other DNA sequences in the same sample also yield this CDR3. This chain joins TRBV5-1 and TRBJ2-1, with 11 bases lining up with TRBD2. Germline loops: CDR1 SGHRS, CDR2 YFSETQ. The CDR3 spans 16 residues. After removal of 3 bases from V and 5 bases from J, the junction contained 7 bases not matched to a gene. The CDR3 DNA follows: TGCGCCAGCAGCTCGGGACTAGCGGTCACTGACAATGAGCAGTTCTTC. This translates into CASSSGLAVTDNEQFF.

This chain connects TRBV5-1 to TRBJ2-3, with TRBD2 matching over 15 bases. The J segment lost 4 bases and the V segment lost 0 bases, leaving 3 bases of the junction unmatched. Per the germline V gene, CDR1 is SGHRS and CDR2 is YFSETQ. CDR3 length equals 17 residues. The CDR3 sequence: CASSLAGLAGGADTQYF. For the CDR3, the DNA is TGCGCCAGCAGCTTGGCGGGACTAGCGGGAGGAGCAGATACGCAGTATTTT.

This clone was detected only once. The chain couples TRBV5-1 to TRBJ2-2; 9 bases match TRBD2. CDR1 and CDR2 from the germline V gene are SGHRS and YFSETQ. This CDR3 has 15 amino acids. Unmatched junction bases numbered 3, after V lost 5 bases and J lost 1 base. The CDR3 is CASRRLAENTGELFF. CDR3 nucleotides: TGCGCCAGCAGGAGACTAGCGGAGAACACCGGGGAGCTGTTTTTT.

This clone was counted between two and nine times. V usage is TRBV7-2 and J usage is TRBJ1-1; 8 nucleotides agree with TRBD1. The CDR3 sequence is 17 residues long. Germline loops: CDR1 SGHTA, CDR2 FQGNSA. V gave up 5 bases and J gave up 8 bases; unmatched junction bases: 19. In DNA form, the CDR3 reads TGTGCCAGCAGCCGCAACCTTCCCATCAGGGGGCTGAGAGAAGCTTTCTTT. Protein product: CASSRNLPIRGLREAFF.

This clone was counted only a few times. This chain connects TRBV7-6 to TRBJ1-5; no definite D call. The CDR3 is 13 residues long. The V gene lost 1 base and the J gene lost 5 bases, with 6 bases spanning the gap. The V gene's germline CDR1 is SGHVS and CDR2 FNYEAQ. DNA for the CDR3: TGTGCCAGCAGCTTAGGGAGTTATCAGCCCCAGCATTTT. Its translation is CASSLGSYQPQHF.

The genes are TRBV4-3 and TRBJ2-1; TRBD2 matches 14 bases. The J segment lost 3 bases and the V segment lost 3 bases, leaving 13 bases of the junction unmatched. This CDR3 has 20 residues. Germline V gene lookup returns CDR1 LGHNA and CDR2 YSLEER. The DNA of the CDR3 is TGCGCCAGCAGCCAGGGTCCCGGGACTAGCGGGAGTAGAGGCTACAATGAGCAGTTCTTC. Protein product: CASSQGPGTSGSRGYNEQFF.

The J gene is TRBJ2-2, the V gene TRBV27, with D uncertain. CDR1 and CDR2 from the germline V gene are MNHEY and SMNVEV (reference sequence). The CDR3 has 15 amino acids. Trimming removed 3 bases from V and 5 bases from J, with 13 bases in between. The chain's CDR3 is CASSFWPRVTGELFF. The CDR3 DNA sequence: TGTGCCAGCAGTTTTTGGCCACGGGTAACCGGGGAGCTGTTTTTT.

This clone appeared a few times. This chain uses TRBV30 with TRBJ2-5; 13 nucleotides line up with TRBD2. The J call may be in error: the DNA end matches TRBJ2-7 better. CDR1 and CDR2 from the germline V gene are GTSNPN and SVGIG (reference sequence). This CDR3 contains 15 residues. CDR3 amino acids: CAWSSGLAGVGEQYF. CDR3 DNA: TGTGCCTGGAGTAGCGGACTAGCGGGAGTGGGCGAGCAGTACTTC.

In its sample, this clone was seen once. The chain combines TRBV7-2 with TRBJ2-3, with TRBD2 as a possible D gene (7 bases). Trimming stripped 1 base from V and 6 bases from J, with 17 bases between. CDR1 is SGHTA and CDR2 is FQGNSA in the germline V gene. CDR3 size: 16 residues. CDR3 region: CASSLGAGEGVDTQYF. CDR3 DNA sequence: TGTGCCAGCAGCTTAGGTGCGGGAGAGGGGGTCGATACGCAGTATTTT.

About this clone itself: A far larger clone is only one base removed, so a read error is likely. Other DNA sequences from this sample encode an identical CDR3 as well. This chain links TRBV30 with TRBJ1-5; 8 bases align to TRBD1. This CDR3 contains 15 residues. CDR1 and CDR2 (germline): GTSNPN, SVGIG (reference sequence). Written as DNA, the CDR3 is TGTGCATGGAGCCCCTTGGGACAGGGCAATCAGCCCCAGCATTTT. This codes for CAWSPLGQGNQPQHF. Full variable domain (outside the CDR3, taken from reference TRBV30 and TRBJ1-5): SQTIHQWPATLVQPVGSPLSLECTVEGTSNPNLYWYRQAAGRGLQLLFYSVGIGQISSEVPQNLSASRPQDRQFILSSKKLLLSDSGFYLCAWSPLGQGNQPQHFGDGTRLSIL.

This clone was counted a few times. A much more abundant neighbour one base away suggests this may be a read error. The chain joins TRBV5-6 to TRBJ2-1; TRBD2 agrees at 12 bases. This CDR3 spans 15 amino acids. V shed 7 bases, J shed 5 bases, and the junction held 7 bases outside the gene matches. CDR1 is SGHDT and CDR2 is YYEEEE in the germline V gene. CDR3 amino acids: CASCPRTSGNNEQFF. Written as DNA, the CDR3 is TGTGCCAGCTGCCCCCGGACTAGCGGGAACAATGAGCAGTTCTTC.

With regard to this clone: At one end, the junction sequence differs from germline, possibly due to a read error. The chain joins TRBV7-9 to TRBJ1-2; D not certain. Germline V gene sequence: CDR1 SEHNR, CDR2 FQNEAQ (reference sequence). This CDR3 has 14 amino acids. CDR3 in amino acids: CASSLAASNYGDTF. The CDR3 DNA reads as TGTGCCAGCAGCTTAGCAGCCTCTAACTATGGCGACACCTTT.

This clone was detected once. This rearrangement joins TRBV7-8 to TRBJ1-1, with TRBD1 as a possible D gene (6 bases). The CDR3 length is 13 residues. In germline, CDR1 is SGHVS, CDR2 FQNEAQ. Trimming shortened V by 5 bases and J by 6 bases, and 13 bases separated the two germline ends. The CDR3 region has the DNA TGTGCCAGCAGCGGTTACAGGGCTTCTGAAGCTTTCTTT. Translated: CASSGYRASEAFF.